Below, 21 T cell receptor beta chains from the same sample are listed, as sequenced in a study of blood T cell repertoires in COVID-19. Some clones are missing from TCRdb's copy, which holds only in-frame ones; the method was immunoSEQ multiplex PCR. The sample yields 200,000 to 250,000 clones, approximately 86% seen once. The sequenced material came from peripheral blood. These receptors were taken from a woman between 25 and 40 years old with COVID-19, enrolled during active disease.

The chain has TRBV19 and TRBJ1-1; 10 nucleotides align to TRBD1. J gave up 5 bases and V 2 bases, and 8 bases lay outside the gene matches. From germline, CDR1 is LNHDA and CDR2 SQIVND (reference sequence). The CDR3 consists of 16 residues. CDR3 sequence reads: CASSIRTGGGQTEAFF. The CDR3 DNA reads as TGTGCCAGTAGTATAAGGACAGGGGGAGGGCAAACTGAAGCTTTCTTT.

This clone was recorded once. The chain is built from TRBV7-9 and TRBJ1-6, with TRBD1 matching over 8 bases. Per the germline V gene, CDR1 is SEHNR and CDR2 is FQNEAQ (reference sequence). With V trimmed by 6 bases and J by 13 bases, 14 bases remained unmatched. This CDR3 region has 15 residues. For the CDR3, the DNA is TGTGCCAGCAGATCCCCGGGACAGGCCCTTTTTCCCCTCCACTTT. Translation gives CASRSPGQALFPLHF.

In DNA, the CDR3 is TGTGCCAGCAGCGTAAGCGGGGGGCGGGATACGCAGTATTTT. Translating gives CASSVSGGRDTQYF. The V call is TRBV9, the J call TRBJ2-3; 9 bases are shared with TRBD2. The germline V gene encodes CDR1 SGDLS and CDR2 YYNGEE. The CDR3 sequence is 14 residues long. After removal of 1 base from V and 6 bases from J, the junction contained 3 bases not matched to a gene.

This chain joins TRBV12-5 and TRBJ1-1; the match to TRBD1 covers 7 bases. The CDR3 spans 15 residues. Germline CDR1 and CDR2: LGHNT and FRNRAP. Trimming cost V 1 base and J 2 bases; bases outside gene matches: 4. The CDR3 DNA sequence: TGTGCTAGTGGTTTGGGACAGGGCTTAAACACTGAAGCTTTCTTT. Its protein is CASGLGQGLNTEAFF.

V gene TRBV5-1 combines with J gene TRBJ2-7, with TRBD2 matching over 7 bases. Germline V gene lookup returns CDR1 SGHRS and CDR2 YFSETQ. The V and J ends lost 6 bases and 5 bases, in that order; junction bases with no gene match: 11. This CDR3 has 14 residues. The CDR3 region is CASNEATSPHEQYF. The CDR3 region has the DNA TGCGCCAGCAACGAAGCGACTAGCCCCCACGAGCAGTACTTC.

The rearrangement uses TRBV4-3 and TRBJ2-1, with 9 bases that match TRBD2. Per the germline V gene, CDR1 is LGHNA and CDR2 is YSLEER. The CDR3 length is 16 residues. Trimming removed 1 base from V and 5 bases from J; junction bases left unmatched: 6. The CDR3 protein is CASSQVLAGIDNEQFF. The CDR3 coding sequence is TGCGCCAGCAGCCAAGTCCTAGCGGGGATTGACAATGAGCAGTTCTTC.

The rearrangement joins TRBV28 to TRBJ1-1, with 7 bases lining up with TRBD1. Germline V gene lookup returns CDR1 MDHEN and CDR2 SYDVKM. J gave up 0 bases and V 5 bases, and 6 bases lay outside the gene matches. CDR3 length: 15 residues. The CDR3 DNA follows: TGTGCCAGCAGTCCTTTAGGGGGCATGAACACTGAAGCTTTCTTT. Residues: CASSPLGGMNTEAFF.

V and J are TRBV18 and TRBJ2-3; no firm D call. The CDR3 loop spans 10 amino acids. V dropped 9 bases and J dropped 4 bases, with 5 bases sitting between them. In germline, CDR1 is KGHSH, CDR2 LQKENI. This CDR3 reads CASRADTQYF. CDR3 DNA: TGTGCCAGTCGGGCAGATACGCAGTATTTT.

This clone has just a few counts. This sequence joins TRBV4-1 and TRBJ1-4; D is uncertain. Trimming shortened V by 4 bases and J by 4 bases, and 13 bases separated the two germline ends. The germline CDR1 and CDR2 sequences are MGHRA and YSYEKL. CDR3 length: 15 residues. CDR3 nucleotide sequence: TGCGCCAGCAGCCCACCGGAGGTACTTAATGAAAAACTGTTTTTT. Its protein product is CASSPPEVLNEKLFF.

The CDR3 protein is CASSRGGGETQYF. Here the CDR3 DNA reads TGTGCCAGCAGTAGAGGGGGCGGTGAGACCCAGTACTTC. The chain recombines TRBV2 with TRBJ2-5; 7 bases are a match to TRBD1. The V and J ends lost 5 bases and 5 bases, in that order; junction bases with no gene match: 5. CDR1 is SNHLY, CDR2 FYNNEI, per germline. The CDR3 is 13 residues long.

This chain joins TRBV18 and TRBJ1-1; 7 positions agree with TRBD1. The CDR3 spans 16 residues. The germline gives CDR1 KGHSH, CDR2 LQKENI. V lost 6 bases to trimming and J lost 0 bases; unmatched junction nucleotides: 10. CDR3 coding DNA: TGTGCCAGCTCCCTCCGGGACAGTCCTCTGAACACTGAAGCTTTCTTT. Protein sequence: CASSLRDSPLNTEAFF.

The chain uses TRBV4-3 and TRBJ1-5; D not certain. Germline values: CDR1 LGHNA, CDR2 YSLEER. Deletions cut 1 base from V and 7 bases from J, with 26 bases between. This CDR3 spans 19 amino acids. The CDR3 nucleotides are TGCGCCAGCAGCCAAGGGTGGATGGGGAGGGCCCACCCCTCACAGCCCCAGCATTTT. It codes for CASSQGWMGRAHPSQPQHF.

V is TRBV27 and J is TRBJ1-5, with 7 bases lining up with TRBD1. CDR1 and CDR2 from the germline V gene are MNHEY and SMNVEV (reference sequence). The CDR3 totals 13 residues. V trimming: 8 bases; J trimming: 7 bases; junction bases outside the gene matches: 8. Here the CDR3 reads CASGLQGRQPQHF. The DNA of the CDR3 is TGTGCCAGCGGGTTACAGGGGAGGCAGCCCCAGCATTTT.

This rearrangement joins TRBV19 to TRBJ2-7; D gene uncertain. CDR3 length: 14 amino acids. Trimming took off 4 bases at V and 3 bases at J, with 13 bases between the two ends. Germline loops: CDR1 LNHDA, CDR2 SQIVND (reference sequence). In nucleotides, the CDR3 is TGTGCCAGTAGTAATTTTGGCCTCAACTACGAGCAGTACTTC. Translation: CASSNFGLNYEQYF.

This chain uses TRBV20-1 with TRBJ1-1; D is ambiguous. Germline-derived CDR1 and CDR2 are DFQATT and SNEGSKA (reference sequence). Trimming took 3 bases from V and 4 from J, leaving 12 bases between them. This CDR3 spans 13 amino acids. CDR3 loop: CSASGGFVTEAFF. DNA for the CDR3: TGCAGTGCTAGTGGCGGGTTCGTCACTGAAGCTTTCTTT.

This clone has only one observation. J is TRBJ2-1 and V is TRBV7-6; 10 positions agree with TRBD2. Losses at the gene ends were 1 base for V and 7 bases for J; bases not matched to a gene: 4. Germline CDR1 and CDR2: SGHVS and FNYEAQ. This CDR3 has 15 amino acids. In DNA form, the CDR3 reads TGTGCCAGCAGCTTAGAACTAGCGGGAAGGAATGAGCAGTTCTTC. Protein product: CASSLELAGRNEQFF.

This sequence joins TRBV13 and TRBJ2-3; 12 bases fit TRBD2. CDR3 length equals 16 residues. Losses at the gene ends were 3 bases for V and 6 bases for J; bases not matched to a gene: 7. The germline V gene has CDR1 PRHDT and CDR2 FYEKMQ (reference sequence). CDR3 residues: CASSFSLAGGPDTQYF. The DNA of the CDR3 is TGTGCCAGCAGCTTCTCTCTAGCGGGGGGGCCGGATACGCAGTATTTT.

V usage is TRBV7-2 and J usage is TRBJ2-3, with 7 bases aligning to TRBD2. CDR1 and CDR2 from the germline V gene are SGHTA and FQGNSA. This CDR3 region has 15 residues. With 3 bases clipped from V and 5 bases from J, the junction kept 8 bases outside the gene matches. CDR3 sequence: CASSLSSGYGDTQYF. The CDR3 DNA follows: TGTGCCAGCAGCTTGTCTAGCGGTTATGGAGATACGCAGTATTTT. The full variable domain, in which reference TRBV7-2 and TRBJ2-3 provide the parts outside the CDR3, is GAGVSQSPSNKVTEKGKDVELRCDPISGHTALYWYRQSLGQGLEFLIYFQGNSAPDKSGLPSDRFSAERTGGSVSTLTIQRTQQEDSAVYLCASSLSSGYGDTQYFGPGTRLTVL.

The J gene is TRBJ1-2, the V gene TRBV6-1, with D possibly TRBD1 on 5 matching bases. There are 14 residues in the CDR3. The V end was cut by 3 bases, the J end by 4 bases, with 12 bases between. Germline V gives CDR1 MNHNS, CDR2 SASEGT. The DNA for the CDR3 is TGTGCCAGCAGTGAGCGGGGAGGGACCTATGGCTACACCTTC. Protein sequence: CASSERGGTYGYTF.

The chain recombines TRBV6-9 with TRBJ2-7; 9 nucleotides align to TRBD1. Germline trimming cut 7 bases from V and 4 bases from J; bases unmatched to any gene: 26. The germline gives CDR1 MNHGY, CDR2 SVAAGI. CDR3 length equals 20 residues. CDR3 amino acids: CASISPPGQGVCQFTYEQYF. The CDR3, as DNA: TGTGCCAGCATCAGTCCTCCGGGACAGGGAGTTTGCCAGTTCACTTACGAGCAGTACTTC.

This rearrangement joins TRBV7-3 to TRBJ2-3; possible D gene TRBD1, 6 bases. Trimming cost V 4 bases and J 6 bases, with 14 bases left between them. Germline V gives CDR1 SGHTA, CDR2 FQGTGA. The CDR3 covers 14 residues. The CDR3 DNA follows: TGTGCCAGCAGCTCGCAGGGGTTTTGGGATACGCAGTATTTT. Its translation is CASSSQGFWDTQYF.